These 13 T cell receptor beta chains originate from one sample sequenced in a study of response to subunit inactivated influenza vaccine (dated by TCRdb to the late 2010s). Libraries were prepared through RT-PCR. The run used an Illumina HiSeq 2500. TCRdb trimmed public reads at Q25 via fastp, called clones via MiXCR and kept in-frame beta chains. Under each unique CDR3 protein, matching rows form one entry showing the most common genes and DNA. The sample table records approximately 570,000 distinct CDR3 sequences; about 7.6% of these occur just once. The top ten clonotypes cover 13% of the sample. The sequenced sample was PBMCs from blood, obtained about 23 months after vaccination. The receptors here all came from a man aged 45 to 70 who received an inactivated influenza vaccine. Donor details come from another sample of the same person, matched by shared clones.

This clonotype was counted at least ten times. This rearrangement joins TRBV18 to TRBJ2-3, with 12 bases aligning to TRBD1. V was pared by 3 bases and J by 1 base, with 8 bases of the junction left unmatched. The CDR3 is 18 residues long. Germline V lookup: CDR1 KGHSH, CDR2 LQKENI. The CDR3 DNA reads as TGTGCCAGCTCACCCACACCGGGACAGGGGGCCGGCACAGATACGCAGTATTTT. The encoded protein is CASSPTPGQGAGTDTQYF.

This clonotype was detected a few times. This chain links TRBV5-1 with TRBJ1-6, with 9 bases matching TRBD1. Per the germline V gene, CDR1 is SGHRS and CDR2 is YFSETQ. The ends lost 4 bases at V and 8 bases at J; junction bases unmatched: 4. This CDR3 has 14 residues. CDR3 bases: TGCGCCAGCAGCCAAGGGACAGGGCATTCACCCCTCCACTTT. This gives the protein CASSQGTGHSPLHF. The full variable domain, with the rest looked up from reference TRBV5-1 and TRBJ1-6, is KAGVTQTPRYLIKTRGQQVTLSCSPISGHRSVSWYQQTPGQGLQFLFEYFSETQRNKGNFPGRFSGRQFSNSRSEMNVSTLELGDSALYLCASSQGTGHSPLHFGNGTRLTVT.

This clonotype was seen ten or more times. The rearrangement joins TRBV5-6 to TRBJ2-7, with TRBD1 identical over 8 bases. The CDR3 runs to 15 residues. Trimming took 5 bases from V and 2 from J; bases not matched to a gene: 9. CDR1 SGHDT and CDR2 YYEEEE come from the germline V gene. CDR3 sequence (DNA): TGTGCCAGCAGTTTTGGGACAGGCTTACCCTACGAGCAGTACTTC. Translated, it gives CASSFGTGLPYEQYF.

The V call is TRBV27, the J call TRBJ2-7, with D possibly called TRBD1 or TRBD2 (5 bases each). CDR1 is MNHEY and CDR2 is SMNVEV in the germline V gene (reference sequence). V was clipped by 11 bases and J by 2 bases, with 13 bases between them. The CDR3 runs 12 residues. DNA of the CDR3: TGTGCCGCCGGGGACCCAACCTACGAGCAGTACTTC. Protein product: CAAGDPTYEQYF.

There are a few counts of this clonotype. The J gene is TRBJ2-3, the V gene TRBV27, with a possible D match to TRBD2 (6 bases). The CDR3 sequence is 16 residues long. Per the germline V gene, CDR1 is MNHEY and CDR2 is SMNVEV (reference sequence). Trimming cost V 3 bases and J 4 bases, with 17 bases left between them. DNA for the CDR3: TGTGCCAGCAGTTTCGAACTAGCCGCACGGGCAGATACGCAGTATTTT. Translating it yields CASSFELAARADTQYF.

The chain employs TRBV2 and TRBJ2-1, with 7 bases lining up with TRBD1. Germline CDR1 SNHLY, CDR2 FYNNEI. The CDR3 extends over 15 amino acids. After removal of 6 bases from V and 1 base from J, the junction contained 6 bases not matched to a gene. The CDR3: CASSRQGLSYNEQFF. CDR3 coding DNA: TGTGCCAGCAGCCGACAGGGTTTGTCCTACAATGAGCAGTTCTTC. The full variable domain, with the rest looked up from reference TRBV2 and TRBJ2-1, is EPEVTQTPSHQVTQMGQEVILRCVPISNHLYFYWYRQILGQKVEFLVSFYNNEISEKSEIFDDQFSVERPDGSNFTLKIRSTKLEDSAMYFCASSRQGLSYNEQFFGPGTRLTVL.

The chain joins TRBV4-3 to TRBJ2-2, with a tentative D call TRBD1 (5 bases). Deletions cut 2 bases from V and 6 bases from J, with 7 bases between. The CDR3 runs to 13 residues. Germline V CDR1 and CDR2: LGHNA, YSLEER. CDR3 coding DNA: TGCGCCAGCAGCCAACTACAGGCCGGGGAGCTGTTTTTT. Translation: CASSQLQAGELFF.

V and J are TRBV7-8 and TRBJ2-1; 7 bases fit TRBD1. Germline V gene sequence: CDR1 SGHVS, CDR2 FQNEAQ. The CDR3 is 15 residues long. The V segment lost 4 bases and the J segment 4 bases; nucleotides outside the gene matches: 7. The CDR3 DNA follows: TGTGCCAGCAGCTCCGGGACAGAGATTTACAATGAGCAGTTCTTC. Translated, it gives CASSSGTEIYNEQFF. The entire variable domain, with the rest obtained from reference TRBV7-8 and TRBJ2-1, is as follows: GAGVSQSPRYKVAKRGQDVALRCDPISGHVSLFWYQQALGQGPEFLTYFQNEAQLDKSGLPSDRFFAERPEGSVSTLKIQRTQQEDSAVYLCASSSGTEIYNEQFFGPGTRLTVL.

This clonotype was seen a handful of times. The rearrangement links TRBV27 to TRBJ1-2, with TRBD1 as a possible D gene (5 bases). The CDR3 runs to 15 residues. Deletions cut 0 bases from V and 10 bases from J, with 18 bases between. Germline CDR1 reads MNHEY; CDR2 reads SMNVEV (reference sequence). The CDR3 spells CASSLSARVGNAYTF. The CDR3 bases are TGTGCCAGCAGTTTATCGGCCAGGGTAGGGAATGCCTACACCTTC.

The sample holds many counts of this clonotype. This chain connects TRBV3-1 to TRBJ1-1; the match to TRBD1 covers 7 bases. Germline-derived CDR1 and CDR2 are LGHDT and YNNKEL (reference sequence). Trimming cost V 6 bases and J 0 bases; bases outside gene matches: 4. This CDR3 has 14 residues. The CDR3 here is CASRPGGMNTEAFF. CDR3 bases: TGTGCCAGCAGGCCAGGGGGTATGAACACTGAAGCTTTCTTT.

The chain has TRBV12-3 or TRBV12-4 and TRBJ1-2; no firm D call. V was trimmed by 1 base and J by 8 bases, leaving 8 bases between them. This CDR3 spans 12 amino acids. The CDR3 protein is CASSLGAGGYTF. CDR3 DNA sequence: TGTGCCAGCAGTTTAGGGGCGGGGGGCTACACCTTC.

A few counts support this clonotype. The CDR3 loop is CSASWEGTGELFF. CDR3 bases: TGCAGCGCTTCCTGGGAGGGCACCGGGGAGCTGTTTTTT. The genes are TRBV29-1 and TRBJ2-2; 7 bases agree with TRBD2. There are 13 residues in the CDR3. CDR1 and CDR2 from the germline V gene are SQVTM and ANQGSEA. The V and J ends lost 7 bases and 4 bases, in that order; junction bases with no gene match: 6.

This clonotype was picked up many times. The chain joins TRBV5-1 to TRBJ1-2; D perhaps matches TRBD1 (5 bases). CDR3 length: 14 amino acids. Per germline, CDR1 SGHRS and CDR2 YFSETQ. V was clipped by 4 bases and J by 6 bases, with 16 bases between them. This chain's CDR3 is CASSRAGTENGYTF. The DNA of the CDR3 is TGCGCCAGCAGCCGAGCCGGGACTGAGAATGGCTACACCTTC.